These T cell receptor beta chains were read from a single sample in a study of blood T cell repertoires in COVID-19. Data came from immunoSEQ multiplex PCR; TCRdb stores just in-frame clones and leaves some out. The sample carries approximately 300,000 clones, roughly 85% recorded once. The source material was PBMCs or T cells enriched from blood (not recorded which). The receptors derive from a woman younger than 45 who had been exposed to COVID-19. The CDR3 runs from the conserved cysteine through the conserved F or W. D genes are given only for firm matches.

CDR3 length: 16; V gene: TRBV28; J gene: TRBJ2-7; D gene: TRBD1; CDR3 protein: CASRQTGKGAYYEQYF; CDR3 DNA: TGTGCCAGCAGGCAGACAGGGAAAGGTGCCTATTACGAGCAGTACTTC
CDR3 length: 12; V gene: TRBV12-3/TRBV12-4; J gene: TRBJ2-7; D gene: -; CDR3 protein: CASSFVGGEQYF; CDR3 DNA: TGTGCCAGCAGTTTCGTAGGGGGCGAGCAGTACTTC
CDR3 length: 14; V gene: TRBV4-3; J gene: TRBJ2-5; D gene: TRBD1; CDR3 protein: CASSQIQGGKTQYF; CDR3 DNA: TGCGCCAGCAGCCAGATACAGGGGGGAAAGACCCAGTACTTC
CDR3 length: 16; V gene: TRBV10-1; J gene: TRBJ2-1; D gene: TRBD1; CDR3 protein: CASSGFRTGPNNEQFF; CDR3 DNA: TGCGCCAGCAGTGGGTTTCGGACAGGGCCTAACAATGAGCAGTTCTTC
CDR3 length: 16; V gene: TRBV5-4; J gene: TRBJ1-6; D gene: -; CDR3 protein: CASATNRSEVHSPLHF; CDR3 DNA: TGTGCCAGCGCCACTAATCGGTCCGAGGTACATTCACCCCTCCACTTT
CDR3 length: 15; V gene: TRBV4-1; J gene: TRBJ2-1; D gene: TRBD2; CDR3 protein: CASGTSGFTGNEQFF; CDR3 DNA: TGCGCCAGCGGGACTAGCGGGTTCACGGGGAATGAGCAGTTCTTC
CDR3 length: 15; V gene: TRBV7-9; J gene: TRBJ1-5; D gene: -; CDR3 protein: CASSPQEDSNQPQHF; CDR3 DNA: TGTGCCAGCAGTCCCCAGGAAGATAGCAATCAGCCCCAGCATTTT
CDR3 length: 16; V gene: TRBV15; J gene: TRBJ2-7; D gene: TRBD1; CDR3 protein: CATSRAPGQGLHEQYF; CDR3 DNA: TGTGCCACCAGCAGAGCACCGGGACAGGGGTTACACGAGCAGTACTTC
CDR3 length: 15; V gene: TRBV2; J gene: TRBJ2-7; D gene: TRBD1; CDR3 protein: CASSEAGQGADEQYF; CDR3 DNA: TGTGCCAGCAGTGAAGCGGGACAGGGGGCCGACGAGCAGTACTTC
CDR3 length: 14; V gene: TRBV7-8; J gene: TRBJ2-5; D gene: -; CDR3 protein: CASSLRDFQETQYF; CDR3 DNA: TGTGCCAGCAGCCTCCGGGACTTTCAAGAGACCCAGTACTTC
CDR3 length: 17; V gene: TRBV7-9; J gene: TRBJ1-2; D gene: TRBD1; CDR3 protein: CASSHAGTALGNYGYTF; CDR3 DNA: TGTGCCAGCAGCCACGCCGGGACAGCCCTGGGGAACTATGGCTACACCTTC
CDR3 length: 13; V gene: TRBV5-6; J gene: TRBJ1-5; D gene: -; CDR3 protein: CASSSRESQPQHF; CDR3 DNA: TGTGCCAGCAGCTCGAGGGAGTCTCAGCCCCAGCATTTT